The clone carrying this TCR beta chain has just one count. Shortly before study entry, within 2 weeks, exposed participants had met a COVID-19 case. With 5 bases removed from V and 3 bases from J, the gap between germline ends came to 25 bases. CDR1 is SGHAT, CDR2 FQNNGV, per germline. The CDR3 totals 18 residues. The data were obtained in a study of blood T cell repertoires in COVID-19. The protocol was immunoSEQ multiplex PCR, while the TCRdb copy is restricted to in-frame clones and leaves out a portion. The table lists 210,000 or so clones, around nine tenths of them singletons. This sequence joins TRBV11-2 and TRBJ1-1, with D perhaps TRBD1 (6 bases). Sequencing was performed on PBMCs or T cells enriched from blood (not recorded which). This sequence was found in a woman aged 25-40 years who had been exposed to COVID-19. CDR3 region: CASSQGRYRGAGDTEAFF. In nucleotides, the CDR3 is TGTGCCAGCAGCCAAGGAAGATATCGAGGGGCAGGGGACACTGAAGCTTTCTTT. The full variable domain, in which reference TRBV11-2 and TRBJ1-1 provide the parts outside the CDR3, is EAGVAQSPRYKIIEKRQSVAFWCNPISGHATLYWYQQILGQGPKLLIQFQNNGVVDDSQLPKDRFSAERLKGVDSTLKIQPAKLEDSAVYLCASSQGRYRGAGDTEAFFGQGTRLTVV.